This T cell receptor (beta chain) was identified in a study of T cell responses to AZD1222 COVID-19 vaccine. The protocol was immunoSEQ multiplex PCR, while the TCRdb copy is restricted to in-frame clones and leaves out a portion. Here the sample spans fewer than 200,000 clones, roughly 92% being singletons. This TCR was recovered from an adult in good health. The sample was peripheral blood, taken on day 0 of AZD1222 vaccination.

CDR3 protein: CASSPSGRSYNEQFF. In nucleotides, the CDR3 is TGTGCCAGCAGTCCGAGCGGGAGATCCTACAATGAGCAGTTCTTC. The chain combines TRBV27 with TRBJ2-1, with 8 positions matching TRBD2. With 5 bases clipped from V and 1 base from J, the junction kept 4 bases outside the gene matches. The CDR3 runs 15 residues. Germline V lookup: CDR1 MNHEY, CDR2 SMNVEV (reference sequence).